These 2 T cell receptor beta chains came from one sample sequenced in a study of T-cell reconstitution after alpha-beta-depleted transplantation in children. Unique molecular identifiers were used to barcode this TCRbeta library. TCRdb re-analysed the PCR reads in MiXCR, keeping a single row per CDR3 protein. The data contain approximately 980,000 distinct CDR3 sequences, roughly 29% of them seen just once; the ten biggest clones take up over 25%. The source was PBMCs, mostly from graft donor cells, collected 360 days after TCRalphabeta/CD19-depleted stem cell transplant. All receptors come from a boy younger than two who had a stem cell transplant for SCID, so the T cells may come from the graft donor.

J is TRBJ2-1 and V is TRBV18; 13 bases line up with TRBD2. The CDR3 runs 17 residues. CDR1 and CDR2 (germline): KGHSH, LQKENI. V lost 3 bases and J lost 3; bases outside the gene matches: 5. The CDR3 spells CASSPRLAGGYYNEQFF. In nucleotides, the CDR3 is TGTGCCAGCTCACCGCGACTAGCGGGGGGTTACTACAATGAGCAGTTCTTC.

The CDR3 region is CASSYIGLGQGDTGELFF. The CDR3 nucleotides read TGTGCCAGCAGTTACATTGGGCTCGGGCAGGGTGACACCGGGGAGCTGTTTTTT. This sequence joins TRBV6-5 and TRBJ2-2; maybe TRBD1 (5 bases). The CDR3 runs 18 residues. V dropped 2 bases and J dropped 3 bases, with 19 bases sitting between them. Per the germline V gene, CDR1 is MNHEY and CDR2 is SVGAGI.